The 22 T cell receptor beta chains below all came from one sample that was sequenced in a study of blood T cell repertoires in COVID-19. Assay used: immunoSEQ multiplex PCR; TCRdb lists only in-frame clones, some missing. This table holds 280,000 or so clones, around nine tenths found once. The sample comprised PBMCs or T cells enriched from blood (not recorded which). The receptors derive from a woman aged 40 to 55 who had recovered from COVID-19.

The J gene is TRBJ2-1, the V gene TRBV9, with 9 positions matching TRBD2. The CDR3 contains 16 residues. In germline, CDR1 is SGDLS, CDR2 YYNGEE. J lost 8 bases, V lost 2 bases, and 11 bases had no gene match. The chain's CDR3 is CASSVTSGSSPHEQFF. DNA of the CDR3: TGTGCCAGCAGCGTCACTAGCGGGTCTTCCCCCCATGAGCAGTTCTTC.

This clone was seen a single time. V is TRBV12-3 or TRBV12-4 and J is TRBJ2-7; 7 positions agree with TRBD1. The CDR3 has 13 amino acids. Trimming cost V 5 bases and J 1 base; bases outside gene matches: 2. The CDR3 loop is CASSGQVSYEQYF. Here the CDR3 DNA reads TGTGCCAGCAGTGGACAGGTGTCCTACGAGCAGTACTTC.

This clone appeared a few times. The chain recombines TRBV7-9 with TRBJ1-6; no firm D call. Germline V gene lookup returns CDR1 SEHNR and CDR2 FQNEAQ (reference sequence). The CDR3 has 13 residues. The V end was cut by 1 base, the J end by 12 bases, with 10 bases between. CDR3 loop: CASSLVESGPLHF. The CDR3 DNA reads as TGTGCCAGCAGCTTAGTGGAATCGGGACCCCTCCACTTT.

The chain employs TRBV20-1 and TRBJ2-5; D is possibly TRBD2 (7 bases). The CDR3 is made up of 14 amino acids. The germline V gene has CDR1 DFQATT and CDR2 SNEGSKA (reference sequence). V shed 3 bases and J shed 2 bases, with 13 bases lying between them. CDR3 coding DNA: TGCAGTGCTAGTCGGGGAGGGGGACAAGAGACCCAGTACTTC. Residues: CSASRGGGQETQYF.

The chain is built from TRBV6-4 and TRBJ2-1, with TRBD2 matching 12 bases. V shed 2 bases, J shed 12 bases, and the junction held 8 bases outside the gene matches. Germline lookup yields CDR1 MRHNA and CDR2 SNTAGT. The CDR3 contains 15 residues. CDR3 in DNA: TGTGCCAGCAGTGACCTAGCGGGAGGGCCTGGGGTGCAGTTCTTC. Its translation: CASSDLAGGPGVQFF.

This sequence joins TRBV18 and TRBJ1-1, with D perhaps matching TRBD1 (6 bases). This CDR3 comprises 15 residues. Trimming left V 5 bases short and J 4 bases short, with 17 bases between. The V gene's germline CDR1 is KGHSH and CDR2 LQKENI. The CDR3 reads CASSDYQGQGTEAFF. DNA of the CDR3: TGTGCCAGCTCAGATTACCAGGGGCAAGGCACTGAAGCTTTCTTT.

The chain joins TRBV30 to TRBJ1-2, with a weak D call TRBD1 (6 bases). Germline CDR1 reads GTSNPN; CDR2 reads SVGIG (reference sequence). V was shortened by 3 bases and J by 7 bases, with 15 bases between the two germline ends. The CDR3 runs to 13 residues. CDR3 residues: CAWRFGGSGGYTF. The CDR3 DNA reads as TGTGCCTGGAGGTTTGGGGGCAGCGGTGGCTACACCTTC.

V usage is TRBV19 and J usage is TRBJ2-2; the D is unclear. Germline V CDR1 and CDR2: LNHDA, SQIVND (reference sequence). The CDR3 runs to 17 residues. V lost 1 base and J 5 bases, leaving 17 bases between the germline ends. CDR3 in DNA: TGTGCCAGTAGTATAGGGCGATTCGGCAGGCTTACCGGGGAGCTGTTTTTT. Translating gives CASSIGRFGRLTGELFF.

The genes are TRBV15 and TRBJ1-2; D is perhaps TRBD1 (6 bases). The CDR3 runs 14 residues. V was pared by 5 bases and J by 5 bases, with 15 bases between. Germline CDR1 LNHNV, CDR2 YYDKDF (reference sequence). Here the CDR3 reads CATSAHITGYGYTF. In nucleotides, the CDR3 is TGTGCCACCAGCGCACACATTACAGGGTATGGCTACACCTTC.

The J gene is TRBJ2-7, the V gene TRBV21-1; TRBD1, the D gene given by the table, was not confirmed from the DNA. TRBV21-1 is designated a pseudogene. This CDR3 spans 14 amino acids. DNA of the CDR3: TGTGCCAGCACGAGGACAGGGGGTTTCGACGAGCAGTACTTC. Translating it yields CASTRTGGFDEQYF.

V and J are TRBV2 and TRBJ1-1; no firm D call. The V gene's germline CDR1 is SNHLY and CDR2 FYNNEI. The CDR3 has 15 amino acids. The V gene lost 8 bases and the J gene lost 8 bases, with 24 bases spanning the gap. The CDR3 coding sequence is TGTGCCAGCCTACCCTCAGAGGCCCCTACGAAGGAAGCTTTCTTT. This gives the protein CASLPSEAPTKEAFF.

The V gene is TRBV28, the J gene TRBJ2-3; 7 nucleotides agree with TRBD1. The CDR3 has 15 amino acids. V shed 7 bases, J shed 8 bases, and the junction held 15 bases outside the gene matches. Germline-derived CDR1 and CDR2 are MDHEN and SYDVKM. The DNA of the CDR3 is TGTGCCAGCACCAATCCACGACAGGGTTGGGGTACGCAGTATTTT. Protein sequence: CASTNPRQGWGTQYF.

This clone has only a few counts. V is TRBV11-2 and J is TRBJ1-2; D remains ambiguous. Between the trimmed V and J ends, which lost 2 bases and 3 bases, there was a span of 16 bases. Germline V gene lookup returns CDR1 SGHAT and CDR2 FQNNGV. This CDR3 is 16 amino acids long. This CDR3 reads CASSLMWSTLHYGYTF. The DNA for the CDR3 is TGTGCCAGCAGCTTAATGTGGTCCACTCTTCACTATGGCTACACCTTC.

This clone came up once. This chain connects TRBV10-2 to TRBJ2-2; 8 bases align to TRBD1. Germline-derived CDR1 and CDR2 are WSHSY and SAAADI. V trimming: 6 bases; J trimming: 6 bases; junction bases outside the gene matches: 9. This CDR3 region has 15 residues. CDR3 sequence (DNA): TGCGCCAGCAGAGAGGACAGGGTTGTTGCCGGGGAGCTGTTTTTT. This gives the protein CASREDRVVAGELFF.

The chain joins TRBV3-1 (or the pseudogene TRBV3-2) to TRBJ2-7; D not resolved. Germline CDR1 LGHDT, CDR2 YNNKEL (reference sequence). The CDR3 has 13 residues. V shed 2 bases and J shed 0 bases, with 5 bases lying between them. CDR3 protein: CASSQTASYEQYF. The CDR3 region has the DNA TGTGCCAGCAGCCAAACAGCCTCCTACGAGCAGTACTTC.

This clone was detected only once. CDR3 DNA: TGTGCCAGCAGAGACAGGGCTGGCTACACCTTC. This gives the protein CASRDRAGYTF. This chain uses TRBV12-3 or TRBV12-4 with TRBJ1-2, with TRBD1 identical over 7 bases. This CDR3 region has 11 residues. Germline trimming cut 6 bases from V and 7 bases from J; bases unmatched to any gene: 2.

V gene TRBV7-9 combines with J gene TRBJ1-2, with TRBD1 matching 9 bases. V was clipped by 7 bases and J by 8 bases; unmatched bases: 14. Germline assignment: CDR1 SEHNR and CDR2 FQNEAQ (reference sequence). This CDR3 comprises 15 residues. Here the CDR3 reads CASIKTTGGAKGYTF. CDR3 nucleotides: TGTGCCAGCATCAAAACCACAGGGGGCGCGAAGGGCTACACCTTC.

A single count supports this clone. The V gene is TRBV18, the J gene TRBJ2-7, with 8 bases identical to TRBD2. The CDR3 is 14 amino acids. The V gene's germline CDR1 is KGHSH and CDR2 LQKENI. V lost 6 bases and J lost 4; bases outside the gene matches: 8. This CDR3 is CASSLVAGRYEQYF. The CDR3 DNA reads TGTGCCAGCTCTCTCGTAGCGGGAAGGTACGAGCAGTACTTC.

The rearrangement links TRBV7-8 to TRBJ2-5; TRBD2 is a possible D gene (5 bases). Trimming removed 2 bases from V and 4 bases from J, with 14 bases in between. The CDR3 consists of 15 residues. CDR1 is SGHVS and CDR2 is FQNEAQ in the germline V gene. As DNA, the CDR3 is TGTGCCAGCAGCTTACGTAGACGGGAAGGAGAGACCCAGTACTTC. Its protein product is CASSLRRREGETQYF.

This clone has a single count. This chain links TRBV29-1 with TRBJ2-1, with 7 bases identical to TRBD2. Trimming removed 1 base from V and 2 bases from J; junction bases left unmatched: 5. The germline CDR1 and CDR2 sequences are SQVTM and ANQGSEA. The CDR3 spans 15 residues. CDR3 sequence reads: CSVEVLAGAYNEQFF. CDR3 DNA: TGCAGCGTTGAAGTGCTGGCGGGGGCCTACAATGAGCAGTTCTTC.

This chain joins TRBV4-3 and TRBJ2-6; no firm D call. CDR1 is LGHNA, CDR2 YSLEER, per germline. This CDR3 has 16 amino acids. With 0 bases removed from V and 2 bases from J, the gap between germline ends came to 8 bases. The CDR3 spells CASSQDSGTGANVLTF. CDR3 nucleotides: TGCGCCAGCAGCCAAGATTCGGGTACTGGGGCCAACGTCCTGACTTTC.

This rearrangement joins TRBV12-5 to TRBJ2-1; 7 nucleotides match TRBD1. Germline V gene lookup returns CDR1 LGHNT and CDR2 FRNRAP. The J segment lost 6 bases and the V segment lost 3 bases, leaving 2 bases of the junction unmatched. CDR3 size: 13 residues. The CDR3 spells CASGFDRANEQFF. The CDR3 DNA reads as TGTGCTAGTGGTTTTGACAGGGCCAATGAGCAGTTCTTC. The entire variable domain, with the rest obtained from reference TRBV12-5 and TRBJ2-1, is as follows: DARVTQTPRHKVTEMGQEVTMRCQPILGHNTVFWYRQTMMQGLELLAYFRNRAPLDDSGMPKDRFSAEMPDATLATLKIQPSEPRDSAVYFCASGFDRANEQFFGPGTRLTVL.